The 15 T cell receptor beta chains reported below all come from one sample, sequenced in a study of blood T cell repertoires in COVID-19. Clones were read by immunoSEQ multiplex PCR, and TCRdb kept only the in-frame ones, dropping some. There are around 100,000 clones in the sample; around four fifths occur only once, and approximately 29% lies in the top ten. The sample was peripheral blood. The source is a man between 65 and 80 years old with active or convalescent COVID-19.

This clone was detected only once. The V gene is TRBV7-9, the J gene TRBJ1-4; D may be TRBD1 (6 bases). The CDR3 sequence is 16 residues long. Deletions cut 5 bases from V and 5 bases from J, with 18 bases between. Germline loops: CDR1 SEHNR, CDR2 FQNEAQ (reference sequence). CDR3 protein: CASSPERGNTNEKLFF. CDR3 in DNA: TGTGCCAGCAGCCCAGAAAGGGGGAATACCAATGAAAAACTGTTTTTT.

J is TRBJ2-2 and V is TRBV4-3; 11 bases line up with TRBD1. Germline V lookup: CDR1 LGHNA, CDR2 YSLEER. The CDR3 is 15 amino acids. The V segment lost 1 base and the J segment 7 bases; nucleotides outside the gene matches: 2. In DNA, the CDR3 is TGCGCCAGCAGCCAAGGGACAGGGGGCTTCGGGGAGCTGTTTTTT. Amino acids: CASSQGTGGFGELFF.

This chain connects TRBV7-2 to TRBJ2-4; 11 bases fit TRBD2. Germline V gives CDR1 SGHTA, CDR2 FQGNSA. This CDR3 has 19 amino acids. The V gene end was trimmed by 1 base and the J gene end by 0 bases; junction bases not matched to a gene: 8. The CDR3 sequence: CASSLVASGGQLAKNIQYF. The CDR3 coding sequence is TGTGCCAGCAGCTTAGTAGCTAGCGGGGGGCAACTAGCCAAAAACATTCAGTACTTC.

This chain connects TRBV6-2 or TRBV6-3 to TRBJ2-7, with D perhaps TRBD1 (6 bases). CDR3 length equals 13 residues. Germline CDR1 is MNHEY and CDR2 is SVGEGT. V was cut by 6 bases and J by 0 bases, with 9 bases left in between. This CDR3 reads CASSPGDSYEQYF. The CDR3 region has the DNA TGTGCCAGCAGCCCAGGGGACTCCTACGAGCAGTACTTC.

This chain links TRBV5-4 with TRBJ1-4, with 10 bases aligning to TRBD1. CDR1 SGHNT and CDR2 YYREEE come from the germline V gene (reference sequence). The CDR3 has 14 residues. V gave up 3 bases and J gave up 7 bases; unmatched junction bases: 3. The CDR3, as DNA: TGTGCCAGCAGCTGGGGACAGGGGACTGAAAAACTGTTTTTT. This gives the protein CASSWGQGTEKLFF.

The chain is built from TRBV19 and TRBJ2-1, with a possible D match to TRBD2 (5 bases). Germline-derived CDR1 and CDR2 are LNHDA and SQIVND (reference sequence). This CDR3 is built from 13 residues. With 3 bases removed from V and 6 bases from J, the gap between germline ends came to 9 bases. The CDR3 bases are TGTGCCAGTAGTATGGGTGGAGGCAATGAGCAGTTCTTC. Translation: CASSMGGGNEQFF.

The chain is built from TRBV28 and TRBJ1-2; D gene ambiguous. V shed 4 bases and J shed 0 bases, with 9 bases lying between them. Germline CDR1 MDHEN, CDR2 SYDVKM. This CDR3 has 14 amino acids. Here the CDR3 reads CASSYGLANYGYTF. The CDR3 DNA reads TGTGCCAGCAGTTACGGGTTAGCTAACTATGGCTACACCTTC.

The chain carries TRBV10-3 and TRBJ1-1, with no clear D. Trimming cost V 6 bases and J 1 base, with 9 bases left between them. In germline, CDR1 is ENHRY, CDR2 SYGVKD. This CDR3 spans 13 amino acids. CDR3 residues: CAIRAHPNTEAFF. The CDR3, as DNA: TGTGCCATCAGGGCACACCCGAACACTGAAGCTTTCTTT.

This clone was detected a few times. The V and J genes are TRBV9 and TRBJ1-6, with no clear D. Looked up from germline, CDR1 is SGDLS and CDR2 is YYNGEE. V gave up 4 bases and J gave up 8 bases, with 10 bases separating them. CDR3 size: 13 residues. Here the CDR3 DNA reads TGTGCCAGCAGCTCCCGACGGGATTCACCCCTCCACTTT. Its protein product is CASSSRRDSPLHF.

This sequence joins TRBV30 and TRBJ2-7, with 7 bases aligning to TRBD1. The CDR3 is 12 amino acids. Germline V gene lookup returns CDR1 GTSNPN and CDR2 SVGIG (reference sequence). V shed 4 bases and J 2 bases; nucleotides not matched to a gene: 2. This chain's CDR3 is CAWTGTAYEQYF. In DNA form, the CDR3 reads TGTGCCTGGACAGGGACAGCCTACGAGCAGTACTTC. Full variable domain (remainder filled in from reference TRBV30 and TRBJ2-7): SQTIHQWPATLVQPVGSPLSLECTVEGTSNPNLYWYRQAAGRGLQLLFYSVGIGQISSEVPQNLSASRPQDRQFILSSKKLLLSDSGFYLCAWTGTAYEQYFGPGTRLTVT.

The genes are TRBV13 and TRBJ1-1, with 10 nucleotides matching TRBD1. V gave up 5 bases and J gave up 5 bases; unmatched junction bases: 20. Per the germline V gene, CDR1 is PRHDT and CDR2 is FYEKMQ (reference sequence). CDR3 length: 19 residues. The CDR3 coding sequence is TGTGCCAGCAGCGATTTTCAGGGACAGGGGACAGTAGAAGAAACTGAAGCTTTCTTT. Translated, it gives CASSDFQGQGTVEETEAFF.

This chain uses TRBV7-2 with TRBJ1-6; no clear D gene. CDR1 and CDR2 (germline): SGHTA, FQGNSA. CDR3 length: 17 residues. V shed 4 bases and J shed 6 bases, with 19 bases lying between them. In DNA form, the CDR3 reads TGTGCCAGCAGCTCCCCTCGTGCCGGGTCGGTTAATTCACCCCTCCACTTT. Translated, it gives CASSSPRAGSVNSPLHF.

CDR3 coding DNA: TGTGCCAGCAGCGCAACCCTGGGGGGGAGCACAGATACGCAGTATTTT. Its protein product is CASSATLGGSTDTQYF. The chain joins TRBV5-5 to TRBJ2-3, with TRBD2 matching 7 bases. The germline gives CDR1 SGHKS, CDR2 YYEKEE (reference sequence). V was pared by 4 bases and J by 0 bases, with 8 bases of the junction left unmatched. The CDR3 sequence is 16 residues long.

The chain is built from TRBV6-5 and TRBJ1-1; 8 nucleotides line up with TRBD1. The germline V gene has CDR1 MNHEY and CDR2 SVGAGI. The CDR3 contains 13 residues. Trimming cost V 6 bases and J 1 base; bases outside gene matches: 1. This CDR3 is CASSGQGNTEAFF. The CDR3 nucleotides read TGTGCCAGCAGCGGACAGGGGAACACTGAAGCTTTCTTT.

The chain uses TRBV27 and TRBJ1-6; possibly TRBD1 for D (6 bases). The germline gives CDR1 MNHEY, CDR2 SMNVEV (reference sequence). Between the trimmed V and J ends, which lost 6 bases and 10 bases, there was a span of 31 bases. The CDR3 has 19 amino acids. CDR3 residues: CASSSENPPYGRGGSPLHF. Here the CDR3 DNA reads TGTGCCAGCAGCTCTGAAAACCCACCCTACGGCAGGGGTGGGTCACCCCTCCACTTT.